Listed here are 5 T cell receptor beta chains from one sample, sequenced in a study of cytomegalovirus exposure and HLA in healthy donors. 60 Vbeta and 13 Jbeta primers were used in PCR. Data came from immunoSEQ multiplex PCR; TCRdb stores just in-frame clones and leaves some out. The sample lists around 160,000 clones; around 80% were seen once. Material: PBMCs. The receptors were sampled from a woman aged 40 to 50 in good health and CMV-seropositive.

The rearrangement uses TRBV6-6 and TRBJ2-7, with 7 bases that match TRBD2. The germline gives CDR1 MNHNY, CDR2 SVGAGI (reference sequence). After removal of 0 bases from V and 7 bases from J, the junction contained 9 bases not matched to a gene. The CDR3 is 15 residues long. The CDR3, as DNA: TGTGCCAGCAGTTACTCGACTAGCAATGTTCCTGAGCAGTACTTC. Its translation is CASSYSTSNVPEQYF.

CDR3 DNA sequence: TGTGCCAGCAGCTTAGAGGCGGTCCCGGAGCTTTCACCCCTCCACTTT. Residues: CASSLEAVPELSPLHF. The chain joins TRBV7-6 to TRBJ1-6, with no clear D. Per the germline V gene, CDR1 is SGHVS and CDR2 is FNYEAQ. V lost 1 base and J lost 9, with 16 bases in between. This CDR3 is built from 16 residues.

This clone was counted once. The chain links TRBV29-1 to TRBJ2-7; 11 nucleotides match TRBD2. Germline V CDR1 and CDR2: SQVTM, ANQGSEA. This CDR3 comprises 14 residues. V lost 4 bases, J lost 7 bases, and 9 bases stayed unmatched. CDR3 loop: CSVVLAGGSREQYF. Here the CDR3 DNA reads TGCAGCGTTGTATTAGCGGGAGGGTCGCGGGAGCAGTACTTC.

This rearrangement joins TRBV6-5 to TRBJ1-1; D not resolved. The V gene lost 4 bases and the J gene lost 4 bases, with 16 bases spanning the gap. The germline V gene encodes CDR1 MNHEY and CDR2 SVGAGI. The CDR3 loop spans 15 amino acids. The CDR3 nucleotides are TGTGCCAGCAGTTTCAGTTTGCTTGGGAGCACTGAAGCTTTCTTT. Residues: CASSFSLLGSTEAFF.

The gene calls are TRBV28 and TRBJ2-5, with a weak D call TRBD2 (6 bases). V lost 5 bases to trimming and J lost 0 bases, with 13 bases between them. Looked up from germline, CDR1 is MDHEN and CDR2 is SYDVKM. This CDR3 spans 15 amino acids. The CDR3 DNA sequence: TGTGCCAGCAGTCTCGGAGGGGTGTACCAAGAGACCCAGTACTTC. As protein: CASSLGGVYQETQYF.